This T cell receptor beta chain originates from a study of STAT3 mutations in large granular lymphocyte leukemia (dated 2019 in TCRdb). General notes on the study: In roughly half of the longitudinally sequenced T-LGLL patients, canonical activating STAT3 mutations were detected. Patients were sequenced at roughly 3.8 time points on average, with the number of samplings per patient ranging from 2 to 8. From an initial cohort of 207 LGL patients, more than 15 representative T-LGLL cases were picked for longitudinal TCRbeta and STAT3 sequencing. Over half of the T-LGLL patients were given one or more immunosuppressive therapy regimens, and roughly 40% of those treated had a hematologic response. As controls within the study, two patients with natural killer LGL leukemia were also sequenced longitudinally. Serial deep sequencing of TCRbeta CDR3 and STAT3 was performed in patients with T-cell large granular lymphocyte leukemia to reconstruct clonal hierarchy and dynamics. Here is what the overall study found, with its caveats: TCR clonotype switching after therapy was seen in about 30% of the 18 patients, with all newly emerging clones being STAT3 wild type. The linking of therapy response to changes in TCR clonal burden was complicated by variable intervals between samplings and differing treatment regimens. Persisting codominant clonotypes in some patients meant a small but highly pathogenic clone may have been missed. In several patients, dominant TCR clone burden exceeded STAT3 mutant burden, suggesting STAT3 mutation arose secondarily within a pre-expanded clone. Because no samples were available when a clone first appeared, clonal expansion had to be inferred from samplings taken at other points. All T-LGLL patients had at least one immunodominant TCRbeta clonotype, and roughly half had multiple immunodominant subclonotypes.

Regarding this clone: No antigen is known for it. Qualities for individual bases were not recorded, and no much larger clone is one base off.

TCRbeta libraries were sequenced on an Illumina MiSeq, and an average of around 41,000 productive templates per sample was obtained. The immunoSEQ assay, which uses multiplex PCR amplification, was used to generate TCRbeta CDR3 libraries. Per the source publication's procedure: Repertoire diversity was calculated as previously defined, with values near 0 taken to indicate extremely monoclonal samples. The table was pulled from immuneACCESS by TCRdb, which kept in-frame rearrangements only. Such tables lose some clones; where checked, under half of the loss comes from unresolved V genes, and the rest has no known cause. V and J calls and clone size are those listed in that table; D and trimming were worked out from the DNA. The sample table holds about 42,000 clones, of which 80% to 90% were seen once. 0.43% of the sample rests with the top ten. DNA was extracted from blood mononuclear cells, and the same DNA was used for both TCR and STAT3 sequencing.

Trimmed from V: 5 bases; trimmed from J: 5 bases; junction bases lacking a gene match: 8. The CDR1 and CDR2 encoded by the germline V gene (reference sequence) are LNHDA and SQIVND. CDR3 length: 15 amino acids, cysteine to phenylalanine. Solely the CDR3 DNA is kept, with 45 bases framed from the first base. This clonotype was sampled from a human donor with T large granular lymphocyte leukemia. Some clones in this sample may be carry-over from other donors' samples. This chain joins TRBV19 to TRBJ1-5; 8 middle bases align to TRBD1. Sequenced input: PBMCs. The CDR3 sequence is CASSPGQGRDQPQHF. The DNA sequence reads TGTGCCAGTAGTCCTGGACAGGGAAGAGATCAGCCCCAGCATTTT.